This T cell receptor (beta chain) was recovered during a study of T cell repertoires in cytomegalovirus infection (dated by TCRdb to between 2018 and 2021). Broadly, across the study: The peptide stimulations were aimed at well-studied HLA-B-restricted epitopes as well as recently identified HLA-C-restricted CMV epitopes, whose presentation resists viral immunomodulation. Donor HLA type was relevant to the analysis, as public TCR beta signatures indicated carriage of CMV infection together with the matching HLA type.

TCRdb records Illumina HiSeq 1500 as the sequencer. TCRdb reworked the public reads: Q25 trimming with fastp, MiXCR clone assembly, productive beta chains retained. Records with the same CDR3 protein are collapsed into one entry carrying the most frequent genes and DNA. The sample contains more than 65,000 distinct CDR3 sequences, 45% to 55% of them found a single time. The top ten clones comprise more than 80% of the sample. Paper-wide results and their limitations: The ex vivo response was dominated by HLA-C-restricted CMV-specific TCR beta clonotypes, and the single most frequent clonotype in two of eight donors was supplied by these HLA-C-restricted clonotypes. Cumulative frequency of public TCR beta family members discriminated carriers of CMV infection plus the relevant HLA type in this cohort and an independent approximately 350-donor cohort.

The CDR1 and CDR2 encoded by the germline V gene are SGHVS and FQNEAQ. From its cysteine to its phenylalanine, the CDR3 spans 15 amino acids. Only CDR3 DNA is held: 45 bases, read in frame from base 1. Ends trimmed: V by 2 bases, J by 2 bases; bases unmatched to a gene: 6. In this sample, this clonotype turned up a few times. The specificity of this receptor is unknown. The input lacks base qualities; no much larger clone sits a single base away. This specimen's treatment or condition label, interpreted: in vitro stimulation with specific CMV peptide epitopes to enrich CMV-specific T cells. Specimen: CD8+ T cells from cultured PBMCs, collected from culture after CMV antigen stimulation. The sequence was obtained from a human donor in good health (CMV status not recorded). Some clones in this sample may be carry-over from other donors' samples. The receptor chain draws on TRBV7-8 and TRBJ2-7, and 7 junction bases match TRBD2. DNA sequence: TGTGCCAGCAGCTTAAGGGCGGGAGCACCCTACGAGCAGTACTTC. Its translation reads: CASSLRAGAPYEQYF.